Presented here are 5 T cell receptor beta chains from one specimen sequenced in a study of blood T cell repertoires in COVID-19. The assay was immunoSEQ multiplex PCR, and TCRdb's table has in-frame clones only and misses some. Among around 700,000 clones listed, 70% to 90% were seen once. The sequenced sample consisted of peripheral blood. Receptor source: a woman aged 18-29 years with acute or convalescent COVID-19.

The V call is TRBV19, the J call TRBJ1-5, with D perhaps matching TRBD1 (6 bases). V shed 3 bases and J shed 0 bases, with 12 bases lying between them. Germline V gives CDR1 LNHDA, CDR2 SQIVND (reference sequence). The CDR3 has 16 amino acids. The CDR3 DNA follows: TGTGCCAGTAGTATTTCAGGGGAATATAGCAATCAGCCCCAGCATTTT. Its translation is CASSISGEYSNQPQHF.

The chain employs TRBV10-3 and TRBJ1-1; D remains unclear. The CDR3 sequence is 14 residues long. Trimming cost V 6 bases and J 7 bases, with 18 bases left between them. From germline, CDR1 is ENHRY and CDR2 SYGVKD. CDR3 bases: TGTGCCATCAGAGGAGCGGCCTTCACTGTTGAAGCTTTCTTT. It is translated as CAIRGAAFTVEAFF.

The chain carries TRBV19 and TRBJ1-2; 9 nucleotides line up with TRBD1. Germline V gives CDR1 LNHDA, CDR2 SQIVND (reference sequence). J gave up 5 bases and V 5 bases, and 6 bases lay outside the gene matches. The CDR3 length is 14 residues. In DNA, the CDR3 is TGTGCCAGTAGTGCCGGGGACAGGGAGTATGGCTACACCTTC. The encoded protein is CASSAGDREYGYTF.

The chain uses TRBV28 and TRBJ1-5; unclear D gene. CDR1 MDHEN and CDR2 SYDVKM come from the germline V gene. Trimming stripped 3 bases from V and 4 bases from J, with 16 bases between. The CDR3 totals 16 residues. Written as DNA, the CDR3 is TGTGCCAGCAGTTTTCGGCAAACGGGATGGAATCAGCCCCAGCATTTT. Its protein product is CASSFRQTGWNQPQHF.

This sequence joins TRBV5-1 and TRBJ1-5; 7 bases are shared with TRBD1. Trimming took 4 bases from V and 6 from J; bases not matched to a gene: 19. CDR1 is SGHRS and CDR2 is YFSETQ in the germline V gene. CDR3 size: 18 residues. The DNA of the CDR3 is TGCGCCAGCAGCCTGTCGAACCGGGACAGCGGTAGGTCTCAGCCCCAGCATTTT. Translating it yields CASSLSNRDSGRSQPQHF.